The text below deals with one T cell receptor beta chain. The source of the sample is a study of blood T cell repertoires in COVID-19. As handled by the study authors: It was from reference gene primer amplification that nucleated cell counts were estimated. Clones were read by immunoSEQ multiplex PCR, and TCRdb kept only the in-frame ones, dropping some. That table is the source of V, J and clone size, and D and trimming were worked out from the DNA. The table lists 200,000 to 250,000 clones, less than 90% of them singletons. The receptor comes from a man aged 55 to 70 with acute or convalescent COVID-19. The sequenced sample consisted of peripheral blood.

The CDR3 nucleotides are TGTGCCAGCAGCCATAGGGGGACAGGGGAAAGCTACACCTTC. It yields the protein CASSHRGTGESYTF. This rearrangement joins TRBV3-1 (or the pseudogene TRBV3-2) to TRBJ1-2; 10 bases fit TRBD1. The length of the CDR3 is 14 residues. Germline V gene data show CDR1 as LGHDT and CDR2 as YNNKEL (reference sequence). V gave up 3 bases and J gave up 9 bases; unmatched junction bases: 7.